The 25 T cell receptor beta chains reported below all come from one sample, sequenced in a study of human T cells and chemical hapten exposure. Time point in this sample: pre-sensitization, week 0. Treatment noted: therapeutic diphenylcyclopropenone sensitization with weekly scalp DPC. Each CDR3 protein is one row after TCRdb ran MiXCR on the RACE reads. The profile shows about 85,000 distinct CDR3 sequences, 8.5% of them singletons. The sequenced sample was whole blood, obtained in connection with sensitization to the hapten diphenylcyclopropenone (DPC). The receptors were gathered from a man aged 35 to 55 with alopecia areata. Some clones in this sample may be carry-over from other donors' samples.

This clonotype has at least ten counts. In DNA, the CDR3 is TGCAGTGCTAGAGATTGGTGGGACAGAAATGAAAAACTGTTTTTT. Its translation is CSARDWWDRNEKLFF. The rearrangement links TRBV20-1 to TRBJ1-4, with TRBD1 identical over 7 bases. Unmatched junction bases numbered 6, after V lost 0 bases and J lost 5 bases. The CDR3 totals 15 residues. Germline V gene lookup returns CDR1 DFQATT and CDR2 SNEGSKA (reference sequence).

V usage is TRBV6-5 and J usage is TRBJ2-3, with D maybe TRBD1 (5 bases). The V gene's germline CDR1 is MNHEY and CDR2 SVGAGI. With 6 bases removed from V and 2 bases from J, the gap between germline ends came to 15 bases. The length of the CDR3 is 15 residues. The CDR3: CASRIDRAFTDTQYF. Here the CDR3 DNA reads TGTGCCAGCAGGATCGACAGAGCTTTCACAGATACGCAGTATTTT.

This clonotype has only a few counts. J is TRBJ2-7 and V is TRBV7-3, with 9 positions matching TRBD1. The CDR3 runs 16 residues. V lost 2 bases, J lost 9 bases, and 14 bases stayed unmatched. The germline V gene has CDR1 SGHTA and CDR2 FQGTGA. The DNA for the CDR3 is TGTGCCAGCAGCTTACTAATTCCGGGACAGGGACTGGGGCAGTACGTC. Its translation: CASSLLIPGQGLGQYV.

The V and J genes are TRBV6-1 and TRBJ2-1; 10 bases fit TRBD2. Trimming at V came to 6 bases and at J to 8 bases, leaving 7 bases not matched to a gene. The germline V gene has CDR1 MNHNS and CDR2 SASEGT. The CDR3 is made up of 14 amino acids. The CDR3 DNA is TGTGCCAGCAGGCCGACTAGCGGGCACGATGAGCAGTTCTTC. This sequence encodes CASRPTSGHDEQFF.

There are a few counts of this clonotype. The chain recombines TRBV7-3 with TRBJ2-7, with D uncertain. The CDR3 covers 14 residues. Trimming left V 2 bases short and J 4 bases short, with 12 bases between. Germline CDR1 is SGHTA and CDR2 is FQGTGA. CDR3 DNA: TGTGCCAGCAGCTTAGGCCCTGAAGGGTACGAGCAGTACTTC. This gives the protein CASSLGPEGYEQYF. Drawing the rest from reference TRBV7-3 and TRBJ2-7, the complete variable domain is GAGVSQTPSNKVTEKGKYVELRCDPISGHTALYWYRQSLGQGPEFLIYFQGTGAADDSGLPNDRFFAVRPEGSVSTLKIQRTERGDSAVYLCASSLGPEGYEQYFGPGTRLTVT.

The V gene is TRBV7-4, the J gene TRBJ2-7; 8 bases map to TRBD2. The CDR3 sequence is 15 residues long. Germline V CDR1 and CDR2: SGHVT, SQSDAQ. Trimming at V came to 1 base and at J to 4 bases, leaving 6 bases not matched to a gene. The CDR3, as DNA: TGTGCCAGCAGCTTAGATGGCGGGAGGTGGTACGAGCAGTACGTC. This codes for CASSLDGGRWYEQYV.

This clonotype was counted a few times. The CDR3 sequence is CANSGWQPQHF. For the CDR3, the DNA is TGTGCCAATTCGGGGTGGCAGCCCCAGCATTTT. This chain links TRBV21-1 with TRBJ1-5. TRBV21-1 counts as a pseudogene. CDR3 size: 11 residues.

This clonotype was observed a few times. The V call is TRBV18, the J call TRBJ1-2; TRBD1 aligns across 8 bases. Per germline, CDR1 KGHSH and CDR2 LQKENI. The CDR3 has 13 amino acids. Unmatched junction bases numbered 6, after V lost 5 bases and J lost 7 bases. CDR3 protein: CASSMQGASGYTF. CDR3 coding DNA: TGTGCCAGCTCAATGCAGGGGGCGAGTGGCTACACCTTC. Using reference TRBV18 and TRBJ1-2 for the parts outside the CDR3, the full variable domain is NAGVMQNPRHLVRRRGQEARLRCSPMKGHSHVYWYRQLPEEGLKFMVYLQKENIIDESGMPKERFSAEFPKEGPSILRIQQVVRGDSAAYFCASSMQGASGYTFGSGTRLTVV.

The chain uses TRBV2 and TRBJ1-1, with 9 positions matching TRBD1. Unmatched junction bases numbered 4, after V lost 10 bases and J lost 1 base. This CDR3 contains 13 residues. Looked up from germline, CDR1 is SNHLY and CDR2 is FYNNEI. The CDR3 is CATADRGNTEAFF. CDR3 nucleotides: TGTGCCACTGCGGACAGGGGGAACACTGAAGCTTTCTTT.

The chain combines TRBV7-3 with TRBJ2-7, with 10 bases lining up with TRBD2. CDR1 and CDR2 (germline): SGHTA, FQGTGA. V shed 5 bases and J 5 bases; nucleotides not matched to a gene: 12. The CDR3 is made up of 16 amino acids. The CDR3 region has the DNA TGTGCCAGCAGCCCCAACGGAGCGGGAGGGCCCCACGAGCAGTACTTC. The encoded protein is CASSPNGAGGPHEQYF.

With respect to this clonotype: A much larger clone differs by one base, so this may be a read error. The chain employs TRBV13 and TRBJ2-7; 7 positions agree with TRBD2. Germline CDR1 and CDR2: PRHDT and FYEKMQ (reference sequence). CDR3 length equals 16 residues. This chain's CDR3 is CARSLMGTTRRYEQYF. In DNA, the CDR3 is TGTGCCAGAAGCTTAATGGGGACTACCAGACGCTACGAGCAGTACTTC.

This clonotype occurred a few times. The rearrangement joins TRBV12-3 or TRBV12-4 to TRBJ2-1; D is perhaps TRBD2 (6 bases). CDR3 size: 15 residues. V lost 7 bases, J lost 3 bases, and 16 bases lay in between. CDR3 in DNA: TGTGCCAGCACTCCAAACGGGAGATTCTACAATGAGCAGTTCTTC. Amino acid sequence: CASTPNGRFYNEQFF.

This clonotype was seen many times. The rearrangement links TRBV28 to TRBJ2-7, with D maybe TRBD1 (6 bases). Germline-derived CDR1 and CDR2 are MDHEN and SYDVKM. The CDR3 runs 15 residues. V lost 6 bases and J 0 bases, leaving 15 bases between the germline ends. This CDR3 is CASSVGQSLSYEQYV. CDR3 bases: TGTGCCAGCAGCGTCGGACAGTCCCTCTCCTACGAGCAGTACGTC.

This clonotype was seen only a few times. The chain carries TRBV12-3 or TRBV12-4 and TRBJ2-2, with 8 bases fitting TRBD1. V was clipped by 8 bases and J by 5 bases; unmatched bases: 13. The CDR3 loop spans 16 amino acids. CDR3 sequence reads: CASAIGQGSWTGELFF. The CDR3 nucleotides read TGTGCCAGCGCAATCGGACAGGGATCTTGGACCGGGGAGCTGTTTTTT.

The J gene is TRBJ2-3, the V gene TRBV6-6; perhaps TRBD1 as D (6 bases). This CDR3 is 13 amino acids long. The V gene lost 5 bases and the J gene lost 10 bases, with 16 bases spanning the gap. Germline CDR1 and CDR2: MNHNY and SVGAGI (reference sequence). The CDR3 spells CASSPGEARSQYF. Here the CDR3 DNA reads TGTGCCAGCAGTCCAGGGGAAGCCAGATCGCAGTATTTT.

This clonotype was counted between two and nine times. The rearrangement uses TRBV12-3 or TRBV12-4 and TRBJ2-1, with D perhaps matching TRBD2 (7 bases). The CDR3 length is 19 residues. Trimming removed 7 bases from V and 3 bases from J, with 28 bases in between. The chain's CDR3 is CASTAGPNPRGGIYNEQFF. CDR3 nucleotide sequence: TGTGCCAGCACTGCCGGGCCCAACCCTAGGGGGGGGATCTACAATGAGCAGTTCTTC.

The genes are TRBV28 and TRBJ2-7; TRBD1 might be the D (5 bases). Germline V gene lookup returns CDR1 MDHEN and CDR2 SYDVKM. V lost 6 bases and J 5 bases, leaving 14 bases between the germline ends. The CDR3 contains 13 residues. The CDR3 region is CASSGNRIHEQYV. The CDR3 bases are TGTGCCAGCAGCGGTAACAGGATCCACGAGCAGTACGTC.

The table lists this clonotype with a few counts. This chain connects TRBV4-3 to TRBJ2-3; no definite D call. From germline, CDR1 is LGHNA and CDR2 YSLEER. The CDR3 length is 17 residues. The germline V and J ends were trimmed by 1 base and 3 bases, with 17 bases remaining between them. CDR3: CASSQGTVLVGTDTQYF. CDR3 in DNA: TGCGCCAGCAGCCAAGGGACCGTCCTAGTAGGGACAGATACGCAGTATTTT.

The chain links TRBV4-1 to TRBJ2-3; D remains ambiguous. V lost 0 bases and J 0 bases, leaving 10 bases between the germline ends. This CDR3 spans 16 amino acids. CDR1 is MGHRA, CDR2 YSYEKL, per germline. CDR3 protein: CASSQEFEGSTDTQYF. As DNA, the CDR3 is TGCGCCAGCAGCCAAGAATTCGAAGGTAGCACAGATACGCAGTATTTT.

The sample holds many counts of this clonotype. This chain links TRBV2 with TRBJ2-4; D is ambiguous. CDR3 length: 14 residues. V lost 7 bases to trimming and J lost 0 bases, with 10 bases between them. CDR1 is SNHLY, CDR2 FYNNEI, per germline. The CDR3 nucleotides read TGTGCCAGCAAGGAGACTCTAGCCAAAAACATTCAGTACTTC. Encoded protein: CASKETLAKNIQYF.

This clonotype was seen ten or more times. The CDR3 DNA reads as TGTGCCAGCAGTTTATGGGGGGCTGGCTCTGGAAACACCATATATTTT. Translation gives CASSLWGAGSGNTIYF. The chain links TRBV12-3 or TRBV12-4 to TRBJ1-3; D possibly corresponds to TRBD1 (6 bases). V lost 2 bases to trimming and J lost 0 bases, with 11 bases between them. CDR3 size: 16 residues.

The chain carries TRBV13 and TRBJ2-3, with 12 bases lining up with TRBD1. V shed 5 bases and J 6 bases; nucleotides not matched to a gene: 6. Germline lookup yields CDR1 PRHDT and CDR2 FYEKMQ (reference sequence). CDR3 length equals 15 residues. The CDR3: CASSAGTGGADTQYF. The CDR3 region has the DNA TGTGCCAGCAGCGCCGGGACAGGGGGCGCGGATACGCAGTATTTT.

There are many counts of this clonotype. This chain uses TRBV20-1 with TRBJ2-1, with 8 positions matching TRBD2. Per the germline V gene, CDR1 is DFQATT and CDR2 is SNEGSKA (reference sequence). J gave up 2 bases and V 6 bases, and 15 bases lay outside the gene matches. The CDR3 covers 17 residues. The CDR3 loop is CSAQKMTSAITYNEQFF. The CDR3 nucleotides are TGCAGTGCCCAAAAAATGACTAGCGCAATTACCTACAATGAGCAGTTCTTC.

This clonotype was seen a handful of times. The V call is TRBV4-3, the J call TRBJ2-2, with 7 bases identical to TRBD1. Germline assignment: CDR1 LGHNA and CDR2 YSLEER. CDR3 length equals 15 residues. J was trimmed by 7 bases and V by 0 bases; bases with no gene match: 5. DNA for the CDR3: TGCGCCAGCAGCCAAGATCGAGGGGGCAGCGGGGAGCTGTTTTTT. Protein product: CASSQDRGGSGELFF.

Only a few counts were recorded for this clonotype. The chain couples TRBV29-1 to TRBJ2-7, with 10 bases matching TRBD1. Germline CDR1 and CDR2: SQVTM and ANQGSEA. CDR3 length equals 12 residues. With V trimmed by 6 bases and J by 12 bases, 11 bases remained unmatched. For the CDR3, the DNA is TGCAGCGTACAGGGGACAGGGGAAGATCTGTACGTC. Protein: CSVQGTGEDLYV.